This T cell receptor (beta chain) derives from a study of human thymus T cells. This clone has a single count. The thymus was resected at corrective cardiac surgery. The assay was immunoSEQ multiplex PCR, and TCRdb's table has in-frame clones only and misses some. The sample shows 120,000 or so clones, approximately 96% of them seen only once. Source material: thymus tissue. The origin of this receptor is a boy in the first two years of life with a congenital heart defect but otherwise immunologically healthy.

Written as DNA, the CDR3 is TGTGCCAGCAGAGCGGCTCCAGGGTTCCACGAGCAGTACTTC. This codes for CASRAAPGFHEQYF. The gene calls are TRBV6-5 and TRBJ2-7, with D perhaps being TRBD1 or TRBD2 (5 bases each). Trimming pared 6 bases from V and 5 bases from J, leaving 17 bases between. CDR1 is MNHEY, CDR2 SVGAGI, per germline. This CDR3 contains 14 residues.